Reported below is one T cell receptor (beta chain). Clinical history as reported by participants underpinned cohort assignment. Per germline, CDR1 MDHEN and CDR2 SYDVKM. There are 15 residues in the CDR3. Unmatched junction bases numbered 4, after V lost 3 bases and J lost 2 bases. This sample is part of a study of blood T cell repertoires in COVID-19. Some clones are missing from TCRdb's copy, which holds only in-frame ones; the method was immunoSEQ multiplex PCR. In the table there are hundreds of thousands of clones, around four fifths of which are singletons. V usage is TRBV28 and J usage is TRBJ2-5; 9 positions match TRBD1. The specimen sequenced was PBMCs or T cells enriched from blood (not recorded which). This TCR was sampled from a woman aged 50 to 60 who had been exposed to COVID-19. CDR3 loop: CASSFFGTGQETQYF. CDR3 coding DNA: TGTGCCAGCAGTTTTTTTGGGACAGGGCAAGAGACCCAGTACTTC.